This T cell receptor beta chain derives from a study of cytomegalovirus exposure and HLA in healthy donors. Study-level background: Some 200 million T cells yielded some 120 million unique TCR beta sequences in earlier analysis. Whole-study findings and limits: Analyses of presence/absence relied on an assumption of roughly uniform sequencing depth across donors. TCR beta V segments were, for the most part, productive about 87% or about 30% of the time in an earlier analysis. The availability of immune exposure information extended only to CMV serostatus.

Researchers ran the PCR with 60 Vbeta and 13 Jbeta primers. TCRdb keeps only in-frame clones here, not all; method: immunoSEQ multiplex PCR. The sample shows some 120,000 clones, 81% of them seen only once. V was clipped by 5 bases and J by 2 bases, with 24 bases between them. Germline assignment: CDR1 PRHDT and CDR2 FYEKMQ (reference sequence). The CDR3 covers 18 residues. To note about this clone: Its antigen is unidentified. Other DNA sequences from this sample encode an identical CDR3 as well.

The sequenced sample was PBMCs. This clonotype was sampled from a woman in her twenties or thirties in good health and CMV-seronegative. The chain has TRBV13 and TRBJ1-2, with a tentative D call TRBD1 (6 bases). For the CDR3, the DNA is TGTGCCAGCAGCGCCGTGGGAACCACAGGGAGCCAGAACTATGGCTACACCTTC. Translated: CASSAVGTTGSQNYGYTF.